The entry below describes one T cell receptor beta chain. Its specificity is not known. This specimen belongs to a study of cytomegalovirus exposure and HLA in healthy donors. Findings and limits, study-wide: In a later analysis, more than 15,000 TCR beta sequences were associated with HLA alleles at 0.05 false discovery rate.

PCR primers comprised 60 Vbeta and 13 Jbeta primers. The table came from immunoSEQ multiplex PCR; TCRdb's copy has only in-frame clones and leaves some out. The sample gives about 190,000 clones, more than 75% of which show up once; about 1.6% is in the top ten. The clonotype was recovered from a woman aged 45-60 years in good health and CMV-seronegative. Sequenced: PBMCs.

CDR3 bases: TGTGCCAGCAGCTTCCCCCAGCGGGAGGGCCACACAGATACGCAGTATTTT. Translation: CASSFPQREGHTDTQYF. The V and J genes are TRBV7-2 and TRBJ2-3; 10 nucleotides line up with TRBD2. V shed 3 bases and J 2 bases; nucleotides not matched to a gene: 8. This CDR3 spans 17 amino acids. Germline V gene sequence: CDR1 SGHTA, CDR2 FQGNSA.